Each of the 25 T cell receptor beta chains below was sequenced from the same sample in a study of blood T cell repertoires in COVID-19. TCRdb's copy holds only in-frame clones and misses some; the assay was immunoSEQ multiplex PCR. The sample has tens of thousands of clones, approximately 90% seen once. The sample comprised peripheral blood. Receptors originate from a human donor with active COVID-19. The donor label of this sample is uncertain.

The CDR3 DNA is TGTGCCAGCACCCCCGACAGGAACACTGAAGCTTTCTTT. It codes for CASTPDRNTEAFF. This sequence joins TRBV7-9 and TRBJ1-1; tentative D call: TRBD1 (5 bases). CDR1 and CDR2 (germline): SEHNR, FQNEAQ (reference sequence). V lost 7 bases and J lost 1, with 10 bases in between. CDR3 length equals 13 residues.

In its sample, this clone is medium-sized. This chain joins TRBV4-2 and TRBJ2-7; no clear D. V was trimmed by 4 bases and J by 0 bases, leaving 10 bases between them. Germline V CDR1 and CDR2: LGHNA, YNFKEQ. The CDR3 covers 14 residues. The CDR3 sequence: CASSPSDSSYEQYF. The CDR3 nucleotides read TGTGCCAGCAGCCCATCCGATAGCTCCTACGAGCAGTACTTC.

This clone is a singleton in its sample. This chain joins TRBV9 and TRBJ1-2; D is unclear. Trimming took off 3 bases at V and 8 bases at J, with 5 bases between the two ends. The CDR3 is 10 amino acids. Germline lookup yields CDR1 SGDLS and CDR2 YYNGEE. The CDR3 spells CASSGRGYTF. CDR3 coding DNA: TGTGCCAGCAGCGGGAGGGGCTACACCTTC.

The rearrangement uses TRBV6-5 and TRBJ1-1, with D tentatively TRBD1 (6 bases). V gave up 6 bases and J gave up 7 bases, with 15 bases separating them. The germline CDR1 and CDR2 sequences are MNHEY and SVGAGI. There are 13 residues in the CDR3. The CDR3 DNA is TGTGCCAGCAGACCCACAGGGAGAGGTGAAGCTTTCTTT. Translation: CASRPTGRGEAFF.

The chain joins TRBV7-3 to TRBJ2-7; 7 positions agree with TRBD1. Trimming removed 0 bases from V and 5 bases from J; junction bases left unmatched: 1. The CDR3 runs 13 residues. Germline CDR1 is SGHTA and CDR2 is FQGTGA. The CDR3 is CASSLTGGNEQYF. In DNA, the CDR3 is TGTGCCAGCAGCTTAACAGGGGGCAACGAGCAGTACTTC.

The genes are TRBV21-1 and TRBJ1-2; TRBD1 is the table's D call and was not checked against the DNA. TRBV21-1 is classified as a pseudogene. The CDR3 is 18 residues long. CDR3 coding DNA: TGTGCCAGCAGCAAAGGTCGAGGCCGGGACAGGGGCAACTATGGCTACACCTTC. This sequence encodes CASSKGRGRDRGNYGYTF.

The V and J genes are TRBV10-2 and TRBJ2-3; 7 nucleotides agree with TRBD2. Trimming cost V 2 bases and J 0 bases; bases outside gene matches: 11. The length of the CDR3 is 18 residues. CDR1 and CDR2 from the germline V gene are WSHSY and SAAADI. DNA of the CDR3: TGCGCCAGCAGTGAGCACACTAGCGCGCGACCGAGCACAGATACGCAGTATTTT. Translation: CASSEHTSARPSTDTQYF.

The chain couples TRBV7-9 to TRBJ2-7; TRBD1 matches 7 bases. In germline, CDR1 is SEHNR, CDR2 FQNEAQ (reference sequence). Losses at the gene ends were 5 bases for V and 5 bases for J; bases not matched to a gene: 9. The CDR3 runs 14 residues. The CDR3 nucleotides are TGTGCCAGCAGCAACTTGACAGGGTATCACGAGCAGTACTTC. Its translation is CASSNLTGYHEQYF. Using reference TRBV7-9 and TRBJ2-7 for the parts outside the CDR3, the full variable domain is DTGVSQNPRHKITKRGQNVTFRCDPISEHNRLYWYRQTLGQGPEFLTYFQNEAQLEKSRLLSDRFSAERPKGSFSTLEIQRTEQGDSAMYLCASSNLTGYHEQYFGPGTRLTVT.

The chain carries TRBV29-1 and TRBJ2-1; 13 positions match TRBD2. Trimming cost V 6 bases and J 7 bases; bases outside gene matches: 3. CDR3 length equals 13 residues. Germline values: CDR1 SQVTM, CDR2 ANQGSEA. The DNA for the CDR3 is TGCAGCGTGACGGGACTAGCGGGGAATGAGCAGTTCTTC. Protein sequence: CSVTGLAGNEQFF.

This chain joins TRBV10-3 and TRBJ2-2; 7 positions agree with TRBD1. The CDR3 runs to 16 residues. J was trimmed by 7 bases and V by 3 bases; bases with no gene match: 11. Germline CDR1 and CDR2: ENHRY and SYGVKD. Here the CDR3 reads CAISDYRGGAVGELFF. CDR3 bases: TGTGCCATCAGTGATTACAGGGGTGGGGCTGTCGGGGAGCTGTTTTTT.

The CDR3 here is CASSLPSGGFETQYF. The CDR3 DNA is TGTGCCAGCAGCTTACCTAGCGGGGGGTTTGAGACCCAGTACTTC. This sequence joins TRBV7-8 and TRBJ2-5, with 11 bases aligning to TRBD2. J was trimmed by 5 bases and V by 2 bases; bases with no gene match: 4. Germline loops: CDR1 SGHVS, CDR2 FQNEAQ. The CDR3 sequence is 15 residues long.

The chain employs TRBV5-6 and TRBJ1-4; D possibly corresponds to TRBD1 (6 bases). The CDR3 runs to 15 residues. The V gene lost 2 bases and the J gene lost 6 bases, with 14 bases spanning the gap. Germline V CDR1 and CDR2: SGHDT, YYEEEE. This CDR3 is CASSLVQGRDEKLFF. The CDR3, as DNA: TGTGCCAGCAGCTTAGTACAGGGCCGGGATGAAAAACTGTTTTTT.

V usage is TRBV9 and J usage is TRBJ1-1; D is possibly TRBD1 (5 bases). Trimming left V 5 bases short and J 7 bases short, with 15 bases between. Germline V gene lookup returns CDR1 SGDLS and CDR2 YYNGEE. CDR3 length: 13 residues. In DNA form, the CDR3 reads TGTGCCAGCAGTGCCCAGGGCAAGAGTGAAGCTTTCTTT. Its translation is CASSAQGKSEAFF.

The rearrangement links TRBV6-6 to TRBJ2-7, with D tentatively TRBD2 (5 bases). Between the trimmed V and J ends, which lost 6 bases and 3 bases, there was a span of 24 bases. The CDR3 runs 17 residues. Germline V gene sequence: CDR1 MNHNY, CDR2 SVGAGI (reference sequence). As DNA, the CDR3 is TGTGCCAGCAGCCGAGCCGTCAGTTGGGCGGGTAACTACGAGCAGTACTTC. The encoded protein is CASSRAVSWAGNYEQYF.

The chain carries TRBV4-1 and TRBJ1-2; D may be TRBD1 (6 bases). The length of the CDR3 is 15 residues. Trimming pared 1 base from V and 4 bases from J, leaving 13 bases between. Germline V CDR1 and CDR2: MGHRA, YSYEKL. The CDR3 loop is CASSQATGSPYGYTF. CDR3 bases: TGCGCCAGCAGCCAAGCTACAGGGTCTCCCTATGGCTACACCTTC.

The chain recombines TRBV7-3 with TRBJ1-1; weak D call: TRBD1 (5 bases). CDR1 is SGHTA and CDR2 is FQGTGA in the germline V gene. This CDR3 spans 14 amino acids. V shed 2 bases and J shed 4 bases, with 11 bases lying between them. The CDR3 DNA follows: TGTGCCAGCAGCTTAGGCAGGGTGGGCACTGAAGCTTTCTTT. Amino acids: CASSLGRVGTEAFF.

This sequence joins TRBV15 and TRBJ2-5, with D possibly matching TRBD1 (6 bases). Germline CDR1 LNHNV, CDR2 YYDKDF (reference sequence). Trimming stripped 2 bases from V and 4 bases from J, with 14 bases between. The CDR3 is made up of 15 amino acids. In DNA, the CDR3 is TGTGCCACCAGCAGACCAACAGGGAGTGGAGAGACCCAGTACTTC. This gives the protein CATSRPTGSGETQYF.

This clone was observed once. V and J are TRBV4-2 and TRBJ1-2; D unclear. The CDR3 runs to 18 residues. The V end lost 1 base, the J end lost 0 bases, and 18 bases lay between the germline ends. Germline V CDR1 and CDR2: LGHNA, YNFKEQ. CDR3 nucleotides: TGTGCCAGCAGCCAAGGGTCGGGGATGCCAACTTCTAACTATGGCTACACCTTC. Amino acid sequence: CASSQGSGMPTSNYGYTF.

CDR3 DNA: TGCAGCGTTGTGGGGAGGGTGAACACTGAAGCTTTCTTT. As protein: CSVVGRVNTEAFF. The rearrangement uses TRBV29-1 and TRBJ1-1; D unresolved. The CDR3 spans 13 residues. V was shortened by 4 bases and J by 0 bases, with 9 bases between the two germline ends. The germline CDR1 and CDR2 sequences are SQVTM and ANQGSEA.

The genes are TRBV9 and TRBJ1-2; D might be TRBD1 (5 bases). Trimming pared 3 bases from V and 2 bases from J, leaving 5 bases between. CDR3 length: 12 residues. The V gene's germline CDR1 is SGDLS and CDR2 YYNGEE. CDR3 DNA sequence: TGTGCCAGCAGCGCAGGGAACTATGGCTACACCTTC. This gives the protein CASSAGNYGYTF.

The chain links TRBV6-5 to TRBJ2-1; the match to TRBD1 covers 7 bases. V lost 8 bases to trimming and J lost 0 bases; unmatched junction nucleotides: 7. The CDR3 contains 15 residues. CDR1 is MNHEY and CDR2 is SVGAGI in the germline V gene. The CDR3 sequence is CASYKQGTSYNEQFF. As DNA, the CDR3 is TGTGCCAGCTATAAACAGGGGACCTCCTACAATGAGCAGTTCTTC.

CDR3 in amino acids: CASSQGLAGPNTGELFF. The DNA of the CDR3 is TGTGCCAGTAGCCAGGGACTAGCGGGGCCGAACACCGGGGAGCTGTTTTTT. The chain couples TRBV19 to TRBJ2-2; 13 bases are shared with TRBD2. Germline-derived CDR1 and CDR2 are LNHDA and SQIVND (reference sequence). J gave up 0 bases and V 6 bases, and 4 bases lay outside the gene matches. The CDR3 sequence is 17 residues long.

V is TRBV5-6 and J is TRBJ2-5; no clear D. Germline V gives CDR1 SGHDT, CDR2 YYEEEE. Trimming left V 4 bases short and J 5 bases short, with 12 bases between. CDR3 length: 13 amino acids. The DNA of the CDR3 is TGTGCCAGCAGCATTGAGGCCTCGGAGACCCAGTACTTC. Translated: CASSIEASETQYF.

The gene calls are TRBV11-2 and TRBJ2-3; TRBD1 is a possible D gene (6 bases). Germline CDR1 SGHAT, CDR2 FQNNGV. V lost 1 base to trimming and J lost 6 bases, with 23 bases between them. CDR3 size: 18 residues. The CDR3 reads CASSLARTGREGSDTQYF. For the CDR3, the DNA is TGTGCCAGCAGCTTAGCCCGAACAGGGCGCGAAGGATCGGATACGCAGTATTTT.

The genes are TRBV7-9 and TRBJ1-3; D remains ambiguous. V dropped 8 bases and J dropped 0 bases, with 5 bases sitting between them. In germline, CDR1 is SEHNR, CDR2 FQNEAQ (reference sequence). CDR3 length: 12 residues. The CDR3 nucleotides read TGTGCCAGCTCCGTCTCTGGAAACACCATATATTTT. Translation gives CASSVSGNTIYF.